These 4 T cell receptor beta chains share one sample of origin, sequenced in a study of T cell clonotyping in hematopoietic cell transplantation (dated by TCRdb to the early 2020s). To prepare the library, the immunoSEQ multiplex PCR assay was applied. The immuneACCESS repertoire file appears here via TCRdb, limited to in-frame rearrangements. These files lack a portion of the clones; in checked studies, under half of the deficit traces to unresolved V genes, and the cause of the others is not known. The sample profile shows 10,000 to 14,000 clones; about 91% of them were found once. 15% to 20% of the sample is in the top ten clones. What this sample's time point label stands for: 100 days after allo-HCT. The sequencing here drew on PBMCs, taken 100 days after allogeneic stem cell transplant. Every receptor here comes from a female patient in her 60s who had an allogeneic stem cell transplant from an unrelated donor, so the T cells may come from the graft donor. Some clones in this sample may be carry-over from other donors' samples.

By sample share, this clone is medium-sized (0.01 to 0.1%). The rearrangement joins TRBV19 to TRBJ2-1; TRBD1 is a possible D gene (5 bases). With 3 bases removed from V and 4 bases from J, the gap between germline ends came to 13 bases. The CDR3 loop spans 15 amino acids. Germline loops: CDR1 LNHDA, CDR2 SQIVND (reference sequence). CDR3 nucleotides: TGTGCCAGTAGTATTGGGGCAGGTACATACAATGAGCAGTTCTTC. It encodes CASSIGAGTYNEQFF.

The rearrangement joins TRBV6-1 to TRBJ2-7, with 9 bases fitting TRBD1. In germline, CDR1 is MNHNS, CDR2 SASEGT. V was clipped by 2 bases and J by 3 bases; unmatched bases: 5. This CDR3 has 15 residues. The CDR3 sequence is CASSEIGTGYYEQYF. Here the CDR3 DNA reads TGTGCCAGCAGTGAAATCGGGACAGGGTACTACGAGCAGTACTTC.

The chain carries TRBV14 and TRBJ1-1; D perhaps matches TRBD1 (5 bases). Looked up from germline, CDR1 is SGHDN and CDR2 is FVKESK. CDR3 length: 11 residues. V lost 1 base to trimming and J lost 8 bases, with 5 bases between them. CDR3 loop: CASSQAGEAFF. CDR3 nucleotides: TGTGCCAGCAGCCAAGCAGGGGAAGCTTTCTTT.

J is TRBJ1-4 and V is TRBV15, with 7 bases identical to TRBD1. V was clipped by 7 bases and J by 3 bases; unmatched bases: 5. The germline V gene has CDR1 LNHNV and CDR2 YYDKDF (reference sequence). The length of the CDR3 is 14 residues. Written as DNA, the CDR3 is TGTGCCACCACCTGGGACAGCTCTAATGAAAAACTGTTTTTT. This translates into CATTWDSSNEKLFF.